These 18 T cell receptor beta chains were sequenced from one sample in a study of cytomegalovirus exposure and HLA in healthy donors. TCRdb's table, derived via immunoSEQ multiplex PCR, lists solely in-frame clones and lacks some. The data show about 74,000 clones, 94% seen once. Sequences were obtained from PBMCs. These receptors all come from a young woman in good health and CMV-seropositive.

This chain joins TRBV5-1 and TRBJ2-1, with D unclear. CDR3 length equals 14 residues. With 3 bases removed from V and 7 bases from J, the gap between germline ends came to 14 bases. The germline V gene encodes CDR1 SGHRS and CDR2 YFSETQ. The CDR3 spells CASSWNTAGNEQFF. Here the CDR3 DNA reads TGCGCCAGCAGCTGGAACACTGCAGGAAATGAGCAGTTCTTC.

The chain links TRBV7-8 to TRBJ2-7; 12 bases fit TRBD1. CDR1 is SGHVS and CDR2 is FQNEAQ in the germline V gene. This CDR3 spans 15 amino acids. J lost 5 bases, V lost 3 bases, and 5 bases had no gene match. CDR3 coding DNA: TGTGCCAGCAGCTTGCCCGGGACAGGGGGCCACGAGCAGTACTTC. It encodes CASSLPGTGGHEQYF.

The V gene is TRBV11-3, the J gene TRBJ2-3, with a weak D call TRBD1 (5 bases). CDR3 length: 12 residues. CDR1 SGHNT and CDR2 YENEEA come from the germline V gene. V was cut by 5 bases and J by 4 bases, with 7 bases left in between. The CDR3 protein is CASSAGSDTQYF. The DNA for the CDR3 is TGTGCCAGCAGCGCAGGGTCAGATACGCAGTATTTT.

CDR3 nucleotides: TGTGCCAGCTCACCAAAGGGAGGACAGGACTACTATGGCTACACCTTC. As protein: CASSPKGGQDYYGYTF. The rearrangement uses TRBV18 and TRBJ1-2; TRBD1 aligns across 7 bases. There are 16 residues in the CDR3. The V and J ends lost 2 bases and 3 bases, in that order; junction bases with no gene match: 9. Germline CDR1 KGHSH, CDR2 LQKENI. The full variable domain, in which reference TRBV18 and TRBJ1-2 provide the parts outside the CDR3, is NAGVMQNPRHLVRRRGQEARLRCSPMKGHSHVYWYRQLPEEGLKFMVYLQKENIIDESGMPKERFSAEFPKEGPSILRIQQVVRGDSAAYFCASSPKGGQDYYGYTFGSGTRLTVV.

The V gene is TRBV29-1, the J gene TRBJ1-2, with 7 bases lining up with TRBD1. V dropped 5 bases and J dropped 3; count of bases not matched to a gene: 6. The V gene's germline CDR1 is SQVTM and CDR2 ANQGSEA. The length of the CDR3 is 13 residues. Here the CDR3 reads CSVSTGQYYGYTF. DNA of the CDR3: TGCAGCGTTTCGACAGGGCAGTACTATGGCTACACCTTC.

This sequence joins TRBV2 and TRBJ2-7; D gene uncertain. V shed 5 bases and J shed 2 bases, with 10 bases lying between them. CDR3 length: 13 amino acids. Per germline, CDR1 SNHLY and CDR2 FYNNEI. As DNA, the CDR3 is TGTGCCAGCAGTCCTCGTGAGGCCTACGAGCAGTACTTC. Its translation is CASSPREAYEQYF.

CDR3 region: CASAPSRPEGYTF. CDR3 nucleotide sequence: TGCGCCAGTGCCCCCTCTAGGCCTGAGGGCTACACCTTC. The J gene is TRBJ1-2, the V gene TRBV10-1, with D hard to call. This CDR3 has 13 amino acids. The germline V gene encodes CDR1 WNHNN and CDR2 SYGVQD (reference sequence). V shed 9 bases and J shed 8 bases, with 19 bases lying between them.

V and J are TRBV5-1 and TRBJ2-5; TRBD2 might be the D (6 bases). Germline CDR1 and CDR2: SGHRS and YFSETQ. CDR3 size: 13 residues. Between the trimmed V and J ends, which lost 2 bases and 5 bases, there was a span of 10 bases. This CDR3 reads CASSLGGAETQYF. Written as DNA, the CDR3 is TGCGCCAGCAGCTTAGGAGGGGCGGAGACCCAGTACTTC. Supplemented by reference TRBV5-1 and TRBJ2-5, the full variable domain reads KAGVTQTPRYLIKTRGQQVTLSCSPISGHRSVSWYQQTPGQGLQFLFEYFSETQRNKGNFPGRFSGRQFSNSRSEMNVSTLELGDSALYLCASSLGGAETQYFGPGTRLLVL.

The genes are TRBV14 and TRBJ1-1; unclear D gene. The CDR3 runs to 16 residues. The germline V gene has CDR1 SGHDN and CDR2 FVKESK. V lost 6 bases and J 1 base, leaving 18 bases between the germline ends. CDR3 region: CASSPRVYRGNTEAFF. The CDR3 DNA reads TGTGCCAGCAGTCCGCGGGTCTATCGGGGGAACACTGAAGCTTTCTTT.

This chain connects TRBV10-1 to TRBJ1-2; tentatively, D is TRBD1 (6 bases). This CDR3 is 13 amino acids long. With 11 bases removed from V and 1 base from J, the gap between germline ends came to 14 bases. Germline CDR1 reads WNHNN; CDR2 reads SYGVQD (reference sequence). This chain's CDR3 is CARRQGRNYGYTF. In nucleotides, the CDR3 is TGCGCCCGCCGGCAGGGGCGTAACTATGGCTACACCTTC.

In DNA form, the CDR3 reads TGCGCCAGCAGCTGGACAGAAGGGGGCGAGCAGTACTTC. This translates into CASSWTEGGEQYF. The V gene is TRBV5-1, the J gene TRBJ2-7, with D possibly TRBD1 on 6 matching bases. Trimming stripped 3 bases from V and 6 bases from J, with 13 bases between. Germline V CDR1 and CDR2: SGHRS, YFSETQ. The CDR3 is made up of 13 amino acids.

This chain connects TRBV27 to TRBJ1-2; 9 bases match TRBD1. The CDR3 totals 13 residues. Germline CDR1 reads MNHEY; CDR2 reads SMNVEV (reference sequence). The junction had 7 bases not matched to a gene; V was cut back by 6 bases and J by 8 bases. The CDR3 region has the DNA TGTGCCAGCAGCCCGAACAGGGGGCGGGGCTACACCTTC. Protein: CASSPNRGRGYTF.

This rearrangement joins TRBV4-3 to TRBJ1-4; the match to TRBD1 covers 8 bases. The junction had 5 bases not matched to a gene; V was cut back by 4 bases and J by 7 bases. CDR1 is LGHNA, CDR2 YSLEER, per germline. The CDR3 extends over 14 amino acids. The CDR3 DNA follows: TGCGCCAGCAGCCCCGACAGGGGTGGTGAAAAACTGTTTTTT. It specifies CASSPDRGGEKLFF.

Of note for this clone: Germline and junction disagree at one end, which may indicate a read error. J is TRBJ1-2 and V is TRBV19; 7 bases are shared with TRBD1. In germline, CDR1 is LNHDA, CDR2 SQIVND (reference sequence). CDR3 length: 16 residues. Here the CDR3 reads CASSISFGGDRENSIF. CDR3 nucleotides: TGTGCCAGTAGTATAAGTTTCGGAGGGGACAGAGAGAATTCTATCTTC.

V is TRBV19 and J is TRBJ1-1; D is perhaps TRBD1 (6 bases). The V and J ends lost 3 bases and 5 bases respectively, with 10 bases between them. The CDR3 is 13 residues long. Germline CDR1 is LNHDA and CDR2 is SQIVND (reference sequence). CDR3 sequence reads: CASSMNRATEAFF. The CDR3 coding sequence is TGTGCCAGTAGTATGAACAGGGCTACTGAAGCTTTCTTT.

The chain joins TRBV7-9 to TRBJ1-3; D unresolved. Trimming removed 5 bases from V and 0 bases from J, with 8 bases in between. The germline V gene has CDR1 SEHNR and CDR2 FQNEAQ (reference sequence). This CDR3 is built from 14 residues. The CDR3: CASSPELSGNTIYF. The CDR3 DNA reads TGTGCCAGCAGCCCCGAACTCTCTGGAAACACCATATATTTT.

The chain is built from TRBV6-5 and TRBJ2-3, with D perhaps TRBD2 (5 bases). CDR3 size: 12 residues. Germline V gives CDR1 MNHEY, CDR2 SVGAGI. The CDR3 bases are TGTACTTGGAGGTCTTGCACAGATACGCAGTATTTT. This translates into CTWRSCTDTQYF.

This rearrangement joins TRBV4-2 to TRBJ2-3; 8 positions match TRBD2. There are 16 residues in the CDR3. Per the germline V gene, CDR1 is LGHNA and CDR2 is YNFKEQ. V was pared by 0 bases and J by 2 bases, with 4 bases of the junction left unmatched. The CDR3 sequence: CASSQETSGLTDTQYF. The CDR3 region has the DNA TGTGCCAGCAGCCAAGAAACTAGCGGACTCACAGATACGCAGTATTTT.